This TCR beta chain originates from a study of shared clonotypes between healthy human individuals. Broader study findings: A few donors showed sharing of around 5% of naive CD4 clonotypes.

The study separated CD4+ cells into CD45RA+ naive and CD45RA-negative memory subsets. Comments on this clone: Its antigen is undetermined.

V lost 2 bases, J lost 7 bases, and 14 bases lay in between. This CDR3 contains 13 residues. CDR1 and CDR2 from the germline V gene are GTSNPN and SVGIG (reference sequence). Clones were read by immunoSEQ multiplex PCR, and TCRdb kept only the in-frame ones, dropping some. The table includes approximately 2.5 million clones, 90% to 95% detected once. The sequencing sample was made of naive CD4+ T cells sorted from blood. The subset was: CD45RA+ positively selected. The chain couples TRBV30 to TRBJ1-2, with D unresolved. This receptor was obtained from a young man in good health. The CDR3 here is CAWSPTPEGGYTF. The CDR3 DNA sequence: TGTGCCTGGAGTCCTACCCCCGAGGGTGGCTACACCTTC.